This T cell receptor beta chain was retrieved from a study of blood T cells in healthy people across ages. Germline V gene data show CDR1 as LGHDT and CDR2 as YNNKEL (reference sequence). V trimming: 8 bases; J trimming: 7 bases; junction bases outside the gene matches: 10. The length of the CDR3 is 13 residues. Alongside a J-beta primer mix, a sample-barcoded 5' primer served in a second PCR lasting about 7 to 12 cycles. TCRdb independently ran MiXCR on the 5' RACE reads; one entry per CDR3 protein. The sample carries about a million distinct CDR3 sequences, approximately 49% recorded once. The rearrangement links TRBV3-1 to TRBJ2-7; 8 bases align to TRBD1. The clonotype comes from a man aged 25-40 years in good health. The specimen was blood. Here the CDR3 reads CASGTGTFGEQYF. The CDR3 DNA follows: TGTGCCAGCGGGACAGGCACCTTCGGGGAGCAGTACTTC.